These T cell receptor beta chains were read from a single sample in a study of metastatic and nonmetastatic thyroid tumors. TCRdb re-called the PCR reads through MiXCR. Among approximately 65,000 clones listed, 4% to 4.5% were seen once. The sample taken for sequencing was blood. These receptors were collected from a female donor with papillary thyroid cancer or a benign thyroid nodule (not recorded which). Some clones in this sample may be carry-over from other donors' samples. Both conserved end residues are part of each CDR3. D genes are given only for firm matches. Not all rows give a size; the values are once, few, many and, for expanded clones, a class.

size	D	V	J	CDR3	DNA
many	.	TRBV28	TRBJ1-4	CASSLLNEKLFF	TGTGCCAGCAGTTTACTTAATGAAAAACTGTTTTTT
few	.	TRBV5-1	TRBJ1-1	CASSPGGHTEAFF	TGCGCCAGCAGTCCCGGAGGACACACTGAAGCTTTCTTT
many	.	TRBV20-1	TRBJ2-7	CSASRRDPSYEQYF	TGCAGTGCTAGCCGCAGGGATCCATCCTACGAGCAGTACTTC
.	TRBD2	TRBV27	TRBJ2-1	CASSSPLAGKYNEQFF	TGTGCCAGCAGTTCCCCCCTAGCGGGTAAATACAATGAGCAGTTCTTC
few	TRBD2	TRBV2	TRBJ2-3	CASRARAGGGVDTQYF	TGTGCCAGCCGAGCCCGGGCGGGAGGGGGAGTAGATACGCAGTATTTT
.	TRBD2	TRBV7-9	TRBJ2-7	CASSSFGLAAVYEQYF	TGTGCCAGCAGTTCATTCGGACTAGCGGCGGTCTACGAGCAGTACTTC
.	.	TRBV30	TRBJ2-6	CAWSVGFSVANVLTF	TGTGCCTGGAGTGTAGGGTTCTCTGTGGCCAACGTCCTGACTTTC
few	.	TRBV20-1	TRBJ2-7	CSASNILADFSYDHYF	TGCAGTGCTTCTAACATCTTAGCGGACTTTTCCTACGATCATTACTTC
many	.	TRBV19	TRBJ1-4	CASSVRTVEEILFF	TGTGCCAGTAGTGTCCGGACAGTGGAGGAAATACTGTTTTTT
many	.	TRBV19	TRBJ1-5	CASSTTAGQPQHF	TGTGCCAGTAGTACTACAGCAGGTCAGCCCCAGCATTTT
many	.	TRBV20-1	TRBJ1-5	CSAVLDSNQPQHF	TGCAGTGCTGTCCTGGATAGCAATCAGCCCCAGCATTTT
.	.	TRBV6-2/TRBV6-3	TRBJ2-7	CASVLPPYEQYF	TGTGCCAGTGTCCTACCCCCCTACGAGCAGTACTTC
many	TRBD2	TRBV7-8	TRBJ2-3	CASRAGGWNTQYF	TGTGCCAGCAGGGCGGGAGGGTGGAATACGCAGTATTTT
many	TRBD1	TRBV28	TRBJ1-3	CASMGQVGSGNTIYF	TGTGCCAGTATGGGACAGGTGGGCTCTGGAAACACCATATATTTT
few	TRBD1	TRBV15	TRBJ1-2	CATSGSLPGQSYGYTF	TGTGCCACCAGCGGTTCTCTTCCGGGACAGAGCTATGGCTACACCTTC
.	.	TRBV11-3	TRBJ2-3	CASSLVRAGTDTQYF	TGTGCCAGCAGCTTAGTACGGGCAGGAACAGATACGCAGTATTTT
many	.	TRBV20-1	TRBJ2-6	CSARDSGGPGANVLTF	TGCAGTGCTAGAGATTCCGGGGGCCCTGGGGCCAACGTCCTGACTTTC
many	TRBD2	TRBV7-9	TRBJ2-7	CASSLTSGRANEQYF	TGTGCCAGCAGCCTTACTAGCGGGAGGGCCAACGAGCAGTACTTC
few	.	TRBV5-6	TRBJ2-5	CASSFRDLQETQYF	TGTGCCAGCAGCTTTAGAGACCTACAAGAGACCCAGTACTTC
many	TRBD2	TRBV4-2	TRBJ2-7	CASSQVFRTSDYEQYF	TGTGCCAGCAGCCAAGTTTTCAGGACTAGCGATTACGAGCAGTACTTC